The clone carrying this TCR beta chain came up a few times. The antigen remains unidentified. The junction had 6 bases not matched to a gene; V was cut back by 6 bases and J by 2 bases. Germline CDR1 is DFQATT and CDR2 is SNEGSKA (reference sequence). The CDR3 loop spans 14 amino acids. Sequencing of cultured CD4+ T cell DNA used the Oncomine TCR Beta short-read assay. TCRdb independently ran MiXCR on the PCR reads; one entry per CDR3 protein. Among about 22,000 distinct CDR3 sequences listed, roughly 50% were seen once. The data are from a study of vaccination and CD4 T cells after COVID-19. Study in general: Four females and six males made up the convalescents, with two Hispanic. The post-COVID sampling time was a median approximately 3.5 months after diagnosis, ranging from 35 to 161.

Time point of the sample: late sampling 161 to 241 days after vaccination in a few convalescent patients. Treatment noted: roughly ten-day PBMC culture with coronavirus spike peptide pools or control peptides (ViraFEST assay). CD4+ T cells were isolated by negative selection after 10 days of culture. V is TRBV20-1 and J is TRBJ2-1, with 8 bases aligning to TRBD2. The clonotype comes from a human donor who had recovered from COVID-19. The sample here was CD4+ T cells from blood, cultured in vitro, taken about 7 months after SARS-CoV-2 vaccination. The CDR3 protein is CSANRAGAYNEQFF. The CDR3 nucleotides read TGCAGTGCAAATAGAGCGGGAGCCTACAATGAGCAGTTCTTC.